This T cell receptor (beta chain) was identified during a study of CD8+CD57+ T cells in acquired aplastic anemia. As for the study in general: Quantities of DNA derived from sorted CD4+ and CD8+ cells averaged approximately 3 ug. Study observations and caveats: Patients and controls shared 25 to 30 CD8+ CDR3 sequences, highly expressed in patients. The study found no significant CD8+ Simpson's diversity difference between patients and controls.

Comment on this clonotype: Its antigen is unknown.

This CDR3 is 15 amino acids long. V was pared by 0 bases and J by 2 bases, with 11 bases between. CDR1 and CDR2 (germline): SGDLS, YYNGEE. The TCR beta profiling, which covered VDJ combination and CDR3 sequence, was carried out using genomic DNA as the template. Each CDR3 protein is one row after TCRdb ran MiXCR on the reads. The repertoire holds about 170,000 distinct CDR3 sequences, with roughly 63% as singletons. The chain couples TRBV9 to TRBJ1-2; D is ambiguous. Material for sequencing was sorted CD4+, CD8+, or CD8+CD57+ T cells (not recorded which) from PBMCs. The sequence was collected from a human donor in good health. DNA of the CDR3: TGTGCCAGCAGCGTAGTAGCCACAGAAAACTATGGCTACACCTTC. The encoded protein is CASSVVATENYGYTF.